This entry is about one T cell receptor (beta chain). Its antigen is still unknown. This entry comes from a study of siplizumab effects on memory and regulatory T cells. Notes on the study in general: Mappable CD4+ clones that were alloreactive averaged roughly 69% Treg-derived with siplizumab versus 26.9% in controls. Siplizumab brought about a significant reduction in alloreactive sequences traceable to unstimulated CD4+ memory cells. Proliferating Tregs in siplizumab cultures were never verified as suppressive. The alloreactive clones that mapped to unstimulated subsets made up only a minor fraction.

Measured with immunoSEQ multiplex PCR; TCRdb has only the in-frame clones, and not every one. The table has under 110,000 clones, 92% seen once. Looked up from germline, CDR1 is MNHNY and CDR2 is SVGAGI (reference sequence). With 6 bases clipped from V and 0 bases from J, the junction kept 7 bases outside the gene matches. The CDR3 has 16 residues. The chain couples TRBV6-6 to TRBJ2-2; 7 nucleotides align to TRBD1. The sample taken for sequencing was non-Treg CD4+ T cells sorted from blood. The TCR originated in a human donor in good health. CDR3 sequence: CASRIPTGTNTGELFF. Here the CDR3 DNA reads TGTGCCAGCAGAATTCCGACAGGGACGAACACCGGGGAGCTGTTTTTT.